The next 28 T cell receptor beta chains were all read from a single sample in a study of T-cell reconstitution after alpha-beta-depleted transplantation in children. For TCRbeta, the library was prepared with unique molecular identifiers. TCRdb itself ran the PCR reads through MiXCR, one entry per CDR3 protein. The sample includes around 600,000 distinct CDR3 sequences, around a sixth of them seen just once. The specimen comprised PBMCs from the stem cell graft donor, sampled from the stem cell graft. Every receptor here comes from a human donor who donated a stem cell graft to a child with acute myeloid leukemia.

Turning to this clonotype: An end of the junction does not agree with germline; a read error may underlie this. V gene TRBV25-1 combines with J gene TRBJ1-2; D is unresolved. From germline, CDR1 is MGHDK and CDR2 SYGVNS. There are 10 residues in the CDR3. As DNA, the CDR3 is TGTGCCAGCAGTCACCAGTTCCTCCGCTTC. Residues: CASSHQFLRF.

This chain links TRBV12-3 or TRBV12-4 with TRBJ2-1; TRBD1 aligns across 7 bases. The ends lost 6 bases at V and 7 bases at J; junction bases unmatched: 3. The CDR3 runs to 12 residues. CDR3 nucleotides: TGTGCCAGCAGAAAACAGGGGAATGAGCAGTTCTTC. This gives the protein CASRKQGNEQFF.

Only a few counts were recorded for this clonotype. The junction departs from germline at one end; a sequencing error may be responsible. The chain recombines TRBV7-9 with TRBJ1-3; a possible D gene is TRBD1 (5 bases). This CDR3 comprises 12 residues. CDR1 SEHNR and CDR2 FQNEAQ come from the germline V gene (reference sequence). CDR3 DNA: TGTGCCAGCAGCTCCTGGACCGGGACGGACCATTTT. Translating it yields CASSSWTGTDHF.

The sample holds a few counts of this clonotype. The genes are TRBV11-2 and TRBJ2-7; TRBD2 agrees at 9 bases. V lost 0 bases, J lost 0 bases, and 9 bases stayed unmatched. The CDR3 consists of 18 residues. CDR1 SGHAT and CDR2 FQNNGV come from the germline V gene. For the CDR3, the DNA is TGTGCCAGCAGCTTAGAAGGTAGCGGGGGCTTCAGCTCCTACGAGCAGTACTTC. Amino acids: CASSLEGSGGFSSYEQYF. The full variable domain, completed using reference TRBV11-2 and TRBJ2-7, is EAGVAQSPRYKIIEKRQSVAFWCNPISGHATLYWYQQILGQGPKLLIQFQNNGVVDDSQLPKDRFSAERLKGVDSTLKIQPAKLEDSAVYLCASSLEGSGGFSSYEQYFGPGTRLTVT.

Many counts were recorded for this clonotype. The chain combines TRBV7-2 with TRBJ1-1; D is unresolved. This CDR3 has 13 amino acids. Trimming took off 8 bases at V and 1 base at J, with 11 bases between the two ends. Germline V gives CDR1 SGHTA, CDR2 FQGNSA. CDR3 sequence: CASGIVRNTEAFF. As DNA, the CDR3 is TGTGCCAGCGGAATAGTACGGAACACTGAAGCTTTCTTT. The whole variable domain, remainder taken from reference TRBV7-2 and TRBJ1-1, is GAGVSQSPSNKVTEKGKDVELRCDPISGHTALYWYRQSLGQGLEFLIYFQGNSAPDKSGLPSDRFSAERTGGSVSTLTIQRTQQEDSAVYLCASGIVRNTEAFFGQGTRLTVV.

The J gene is TRBJ1-2, the V gene TRBV4-2, with D uncertain. The CDR3 loop spans 15 amino acids. Germline V gives CDR1 LGHNA, CDR2 YNFKEQ. Trimming removed 0 bases from V and 0 bases from J, with 8 bases in between. CDR3 protein: CASSQEPLANYGYTF. The CDR3 region has the DNA TGTGCCAGCAGCCAAGAACCCTTGGCTAACTATGGCTACACCTTC.

This clonotype was found many times. V is TRBV28 and J is TRBJ2-7, with D perhaps given as TRBD1 or TRBD2 (5 bases each). CDR1 MDHEN and CDR2 SYDVKM come from the germline V gene. V lost 2 bases and J 5 bases, leaving 13 bases between the germline ends. The CDR3 runs to 14 residues. Here the CDR3 reads CASSLTGEGNEQYF. For the CDR3, the DNA is TGTGCCAGCAGTTTAACCGGTGAGGGGAACGAGCAGTACTTC.

This clonotype has at least ten counts. The chain recombines TRBV12-3 or TRBV12-4 with TRBJ2-2; D gene ambiguous. With 6 bases removed from V and 4 bases from J, the gap between germline ends came to 9 bases. CDR3 length: 13 residues. The CDR3 here is CASSLYSTGELFF. The CDR3 DNA sequence: TGTGCCAGCAGCCTCTACAGCACCGGGGAGCTGTTTTTT.

In its sample, this clonotype was seen many times. CDR3 region: CSARTGDNSPLHF. In nucleotides, the CDR3 is TGCAGTGCTAGGACAGGGGATAATTCACCCCTCCACTTT. The J gene is TRBJ1-6, the V gene TRBV20-1, with 8 nucleotides matching TRBD1. The trim removed 3 bases at V and 5 bases at J, leaving 0 bases unmatched. Per germline, CDR1 DFQATT and CDR2 SNEGSKA (reference sequence). This CDR3 is 13 amino acids long.

This clonotype was counted ten times or more. V and J are TRBV20-1 and TRBJ2-7, with a possible D match to TRBD1 (6 bases). From germline, CDR1 is DFQATT and CDR2 SNEGSKA (reference sequence). V was pared by 3 bases and J by 6 bases, with 21 bases between. The length of the CDR3 is 15 residues. CDR3 protein: CSASSPQGRLSEQYF. CDR3 in DNA: TGCAGTGCTAGCTCACCGCAGGGGCGCCTGAGCGAGCAGTACTTC.

The CDR3: CASSKYRGSTEAFF. In nucleotides, the CDR3 is TGTGCCAGCAGTAAATACAGGGGATCTACTGAAGCTTTCTTT. The gene calls are TRBV27 and TRBJ1-1, with 7 bases matching TRBD1. The CDR3 runs to 14 residues. J gave up 5 bases and V 5 bases, and 8 bases lay outside the gene matches. Germline values: CDR1 MNHEY, CDR2 SMNVEV (reference sequence).

This clonotype was counted ten times or more. This chain links TRBV20-1 with TRBJ2-2, with a tentative D call TRBD1 (5 bases). This CDR3 has 12 amino acids. The ends were cut back, 1 base at V and 11 bases at J, with 11 bases in the middle. Germline V gene lookup returns CDR1 DFQATT and CDR2 SNEGSKA (reference sequence). The CDR3 nucleotides are TGCAGTGCTAGAGCTCAGGGCTTCGAGCTGTTTTTT. Its translation: CSARAQGFELFF.

This clonotype was seen ten or more times. The chain employs TRBV25-1 and TRBJ2-5; TRBD1 agrees at 11 bases. CDR1 is MGHDK and CDR2 is SYGVNS in the germline V gene. There are 17 residues in the CDR3. The J segment lost 5 bases and the V segment lost 4 bases, leaving 12 bases of the junction unmatched. CDR3: CASSVFPGQGVRETQYF. The CDR3 DNA is TGTGCCAGCAGTGTTTTTCCGGGACAGGGGGTGAGGGAGACCCAGTACTTC.

The genes are TRBV7-2 and TRBJ2-1; 8 nucleotides line up with TRBD2. This CDR3 spans 12 amino acids. Germline values: CDR1 SGHTA, CDR2 FQGNSA. The ends lost 4 bases at V and 10 bases at J; junction bases unmatched: 3. CDR3 DNA sequence: TGTGCCAGCAGCTCGGGGGGGTGGGAGCAGTTCTTC. Amino acids: CASSSGGWEQFF.

The sample holds many counts of this clonotype. The chain has TRBV10-3 and TRBJ1-5; a possible D gene is TRBD1 (5 bases). V was shortened by 7 bases and J by 0 bases, with 13 bases between the two germline ends. Germline V lookup: CDR1 ENHRY, CDR2 SYGVKD. CDR3 size: 15 residues. Written as DNA, the CDR3 is TGTGCCATCACCGAAGACAGCTATAGCAATCAGCCCCAGCATTTT. Translation: CAITEDSYSNQPQHF.

The rearrangement joins TRBV7-3 to TRBJ2-1, with D possibly being TRBD2 (6 bases). The CDR3 covers 14 residues. The germline gives CDR1 SGHTA, CDR2 FQGTGA. V lost 3 bases and J 6 bases, leaving 12 bases between the germline ends. This CDR3 reads CASSLRSGGNEQFF. The CDR3 nucleotides read TGTGCCAGCAGCTTGCGTAGCGGAGGCAATGAGCAGTTCTTC.

This clonotype was observed a few times. J is TRBJ1-2 and V is TRBV6-1; 10 bases are shared with TRBD1. Germline values: CDR1 MNHNS, CDR2 SASEGT. V lost 6 bases, J lost 5 bases, and 6 bases stayed unmatched. This CDR3 comprises 14 residues. CDR3 nucleotide sequence: TGTGCCAGCAGCCGGACAGGGGGAATGTATGGCTACACCTTC. Protein product: CASSRTGGMYGYTF.

The rearrangement joins TRBV20-1 to TRBJ2-5; TRBD2 matches 9 bases. Trimming removed 5 bases from V and 3 bases from J; junction bases left unmatched: 7. Per the germline V gene, CDR1 is DFQATT and CDR2 is SNEGSKA (reference sequence). This CDR3 region has 14 residues. The CDR3 DNA sequence: TGCAGTGCTGGAGTAGCGGGGGCCGAAGAGACCCAGTACTTC. It yields the protein CSAGVAGAEETQYF.

This clonotype was detected many times. The V and J genes are TRBV20-1 and TRBJ1-2; a weak D match, TRBD1 (6 bases). CDR3 length equals 10 residues. CDR1 and CDR2 (germline): DFQATT, SNEGSKA (reference sequence). V lost 4 bases and J lost 8, with 8 bases in between. The CDR3 here is CSAMGGGYTF. The DNA for the CDR3 is TGCAGTGCTATGGGGGGCGGCTACACCTTC.

This clonotype appeared a few times. The rearrangement uses TRBV7-2 and TRBJ2-1, with 9 bases that match TRBD2. After removal of 3 bases from V and 8 bases from J, the junction contained 8 bases not matched to a gene. Per germline, CDR1 SGHTA and CDR2 FQGNSA. The CDR3 totals 15 residues. This CDR3 reads CASSFRGGARDEQFF. The CDR3 DNA follows: TGTGCCAGCAGCTTCCGCGGGGGGGCCCGGGATGAGCAGTTCTTC.

Only a few counts were recorded for this clonotype. The V call is TRBV2, the J call TRBJ2-2, with 7 bases fitting TRBD1. The V gene's germline CDR1 is SNHLY and CDR2 FYNNEI. The V gene end was trimmed by 8 bases and the J gene end by 6 bases; junction bases not matched to a gene: 9. The CDR3 length is 14 residues. The CDR3 DNA sequence: TGTGCCAGCTCTCGCGACCAGGGGGCCGGGGAGCTGTTTTTT. It encodes CASSRDQGAGELFF.

The rearrangement joins TRBV4-2 to TRBJ2-2, with 8 bases identical to TRBD2. Per germline, CDR1 LGHNA and CDR2 YNFKEQ. The trim removed 1 base at V and 5 bases at J, leaving 6 bases unmatched. The CDR3 is 16 residues long. The CDR3 nucleotides are TGTGCCAGCAGCCAAGGGGCGGGGGGAGGAACCGGGGAGCTGTTTTTT. It yields the protein CASSQGAGGGTGELFF.

This clonotype was counted at least ten times. The genes are TRBV20-1 and TRBJ1-1, with TRBD1 matching over 7 bases. Germline loops: CDR1 DFQATT, CDR2 SNEGSKA (reference sequence). With V trimmed by 3 bases and J by 5 bases, 9 bases remained unmatched. The length of the CDR3 is 14 residues. Here the CDR3 reads CSASVVGGGTEAFF. The CDR3 DNA sequence: TGCAGTGCTAGTGTAGTAGGGGGCGGAACTGAAGCTTTCTTT.

This clonotype was observed at least ten times. J is TRBJ1-5 and V is TRBV24-1; maybe TRBD1 (6 bases). This CDR3 is built from 15 residues. The V end lost 4 bases, the J end lost 2 bases, and 11 bases lay between the germline ends. CDR1 is KGHDR, CDR2 SFDVKD, per germline. DNA for the CDR3: TGTGCCACCAGTGAGGGGGACAATGGCAATCAGCCCCAGCATTTT. This translates into CATSEGDNGNQPQHF.

This clonotype was recorded many times. This chain links TRBV20-1 with TRBJ2-2; 7 bases are a match to TRBD2. CDR1 DFQATT and CDR2 SNEGSKA come from the germline V gene (reference sequence). Trimming at V came to 5 bases and at J to 0 bases, leaving 6 bases not matched to a gene. The CDR3 loop spans 15 amino acids. The CDR3, as DNA: TGCAGTGCTCCCCGGGGAGGGACGAACACCGGGGAGCTGTTTTTT. Protein sequence: CSAPRGGTNTGELFF.

The V and J genes are TRBV7-2 and TRBJ1-4; TRBD1 aligns across 7 bases. Germline assignment: CDR1 SGHTA and CDR2 FQGNSA. V was pared by 5 bases and J by 5 bases, with 11 bases of the junction left unmatched. The CDR3 runs to 16 residues. CDR3 coding DNA: TGTGCCAGCAGCCTTACCGGAGCCAGGGGGAATGAAAAACTGTTTTTT. Protein product: CASSLTGARGNEKLFF.

This clonotype showed up many times. V and J are TRBV12-3 or TRBV12-4 and TRBJ2-2; D call uncertain. CDR3 length: 14 amino acids. V lost 8 bases to trimming and J lost 2 bases, with 12 bases between them. CDR3 nucleotide sequence: TGTGCCAGCGACGGACCTAGAAACACCGGGGAGCTGTTTTTT. Translation: CASDGPRNTGELFF.

This clonotype was picked up many times. The rearrangement uses TRBV10-3 and TRBJ2-1; D tentatively fits TRBD1 or TRBD2 (5 bases each). Between the trimmed V and J ends, which lost 4 bases and 9 bases, there was a span of 16 bases. The germline CDR1 and CDR2 sequences are ENHRY and SYGVKD. CDR3 size: 14 residues. CDR3 sequence reads: CAISAGPEIGEQFF. CDR3 DNA: TGTGCCATCAGTGCGGGACCCGAGATTGGTGAGCAGTTCTTC.